Each of the 10 T cell receptor beta chains below was sequenced from the same sample in a study of HIV-infected children after antiretroviral therapy interruption. The TCR library was built from RNA with a 3' RACE protocol and unique molecular identifiers. TCRdb re-called the 3' RACE reads with MiXCR, one entry per CDR3 protein. Among more than 75,000 distinct CDR3 sequences listed, about 6.9% were seen once. Regarding treatment: PENTA 11 planned treatment interruption arm or continuous ART arm. The material was CD45RA+ CD4+ T cells from PBMCs, pooled from several time points, obtained from a donor given antiretroviral therapy, either interrupted or continuous. As for subset: naive CD4+ CD45RA+ CD45RO- T cells. The receptor set was obtained from a pool of human donors with HIV.

This clonotype was detected many times. The chain recombines TRBV20-1 with TRBJ2-5, with 8 bases lining up with TRBD2. V shed 6 bases and J 2 bases; nucleotides not matched to a gene: 11. This CDR3 is 15 amino acids long. Per germline, CDR1 DFQATT and CDR2 SNEGSKA (reference sequence). The chain's CDR3 is CSASPAGAVQETQYF. DNA of the CDR3: TGCAGTGCCTCTCCAGCGGGGGCTGTGCAAGAGACCCAGTACTTC.

This clonotype was seen repeatedly, ten times or more. The chain couples TRBV12-3 or TRBV12-4 to TRBJ2-1, with a tentative D call TRBD1 (5 bases). This CDR3 comprises 12 residues. V was trimmed by 1 base and J by 14 bases, leaving 12 bases between them. The CDR3 reads CASSLEGQGEFF. The CDR3 DNA sequence: TGTGCCAGCAGTTTAGAAGGTCAGGGTGAGTTCTTC.

This clonotype occurred a few times. The V and J genes are TRBV11-2 and TRBJ1-1, with D uncertain. This CDR3 is 12 amino acids long. Trimming pared 6 bases from V and 11 bases from J, leaving 16 bases between. Per the germline V gene, CDR1 is SGHAT and CDR2 is FQNNGV. As DNA, the CDR3 is TGTGCCAGCAGAGGGATAAACGTTAGGGCTTTCTTT. Translated, it gives CASRGINVRAFF.

This clonotype was recorded many times. V is TRBV12-3 or TRBV12-4 and J is TRBJ1-1, with TRBD1 as a possible D gene (5 bases). V was shortened by 6 bases and J by 7 bases, with 18 bases between the two germline ends. The CDR3 runs to 14 residues. The DNA for the CDR3 is TGTGCCAGCAGCTTGGTAGAGATGCAGGGTGAAGCTTTCTTT. It specifies CASSLVEMQGEAFF.

This clonotype appeared many times. The J gene is TRBJ1-2, the V gene TRBV6-4; D uncertain. V lost 2 bases, J lost 6 bases, and 22 bases lay in between. Germline CDR1 reads MRHNA; CDR2 reads SNTAGT. The CDR3 contains 17 residues. The CDR3 bases are TGTGCCAGCAGTGACAGGAACAAAGACCCCCCTGGGGATGGCTACACCTTC. As protein: CASSDRNKDPPGDGYTF.

The table lists this clonotype with many counts. This chain uses TRBV20-1 with TRBJ2-3; no clear D. Germline loops: CDR1 DFQATT, CDR2 SNEGSKA (reference sequence). The CDR3 loop spans 16 amino acids. V lost 5 bases and J lost 2, with 20 bases in between. The CDR3 DNA is TGCAGTGCTCCCCCCTTCGGGCGCATGTCCACAGATACGCAGTATTTT. Translating it yields CSAPPFGRMSTDTQYF.

The rearrangement links TRBV5-1 to TRBJ2-7; TRBD2 might be the D (5 bases). The V end was cut by 2 bases, the J end by 7 bases, with 13 bases between. The length of the CDR3 is 13 residues. Germline V gene data show CDR1 as SGHRS and CDR2 as YFSETQ. The CDR3 here is CASSLLDSSEQYF. As DNA, the CDR3 is TGCGCCAGCAGCTTATTGGACTCGTCAGAGCAGTACTTC.

This clonotype was recorded at least ten times. This chain connects TRBV2 to TRBJ2-3; D gene unclear. Germline CDR1 reads SNHLY; CDR2 reads FYNNEI. The CDR3 covers 11 residues. V was clipped by 2 bases and J by 7 bases, with 4 bases between them. CDR3 residues: CASSELNTQYF. CDR3 nucleotide sequence: TGTGCCAGCAGTGAACTTAATACGCAGTATTTT.

The chain is built from TRBV5-5 and TRBJ1-4; weak D call: TRBD1 (5 bases). Germline V gene lookup returns CDR1 SGHKS and CDR2 YYEKEE (reference sequence). V dropped 4 bases and J dropped 5 bases, with 9 bases sitting between them. There are 13 residues in the CDR3. The CDR3 spells CASSEGPNEKLFF. CDR3 nucleotide sequence: TGTGCCAGCAGCGAGGGACCCAATGAAAAACTGTTTTTT.

This clonotype was picked up many times. V gene TRBV3-1 combines with J gene TRBJ1-5, with 9 bases that match TRBD1. Germline CDR1 and CDR2: LGHDT and YNNKEL (reference sequence). J was trimmed by 2 bases and V by 8 bases; bases with no gene match: 4. This CDR3 has 14 residues. CDR3 bases: TGTGCCAGCGGACAGGGGACGGGCAATCAGCCCCAGCATTTT. It yields the protein CASGQGTGNQPQHF.